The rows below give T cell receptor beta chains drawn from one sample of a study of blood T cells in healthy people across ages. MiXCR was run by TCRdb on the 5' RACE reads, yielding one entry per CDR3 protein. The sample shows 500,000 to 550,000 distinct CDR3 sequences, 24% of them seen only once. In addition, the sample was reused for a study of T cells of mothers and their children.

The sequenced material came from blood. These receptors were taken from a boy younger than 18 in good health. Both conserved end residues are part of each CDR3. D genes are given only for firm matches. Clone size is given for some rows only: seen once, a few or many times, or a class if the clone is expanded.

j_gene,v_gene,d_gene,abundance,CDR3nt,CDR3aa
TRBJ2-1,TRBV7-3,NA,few,TGTGCCAGCAGCTTAAGTCGGTGGGAGGTTGACAATGAGCAGTTCTTC,CASSLSRWEVDNEQFF
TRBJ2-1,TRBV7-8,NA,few,TGTGCCAGCAGCTTAGGTACTGTACACTACAATGAGCAGTTCTTC,CASSLGTVHYNEQFF
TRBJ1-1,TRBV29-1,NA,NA,TGCAGCGTTGTCGCAGGGCTTTTGGCTGAAGCTTTCTTT,CSVVAGLLAEAFF
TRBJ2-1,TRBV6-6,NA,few,TGTGCCAGCAGCGGGCTAGAGAGCTCCCACAATGAGCAGTTCTTC,CASSGLESSHNEQFF
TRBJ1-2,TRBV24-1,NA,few,TGTGCCACCAGTGATTTCCCCCCCTCGAAGAAGTGCCTCACCCTCTATGGCTACACCTTC,CATSDFPPSKKCLTLYGYTF
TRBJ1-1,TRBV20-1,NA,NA,TGCAGTGCCTCACCAACGACTCGGGCTTTCTTT,CSASPTTRAFF
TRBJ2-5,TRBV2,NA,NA,TGTGCCAGCAGTGACCCCTTTGTAGAGACCCAGTACTTC,CASSDPFVETQYF
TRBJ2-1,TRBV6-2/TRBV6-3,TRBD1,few,TGTGCCAGCAGGACACAGGGGTACCTTTACAATGAGCAGTTCTTC,CASRTQGYLYNEQFF
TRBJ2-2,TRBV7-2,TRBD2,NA,TGTGCCAGCAGCTTAGAGCCCCTAGCGGGACTTACCGGGGAGCTGTTTTTT,CASSLEPLAGLTGELFF
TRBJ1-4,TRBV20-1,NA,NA,TGCAGTGCTAGGCCCGGATCTTCAACTAATGAAAAACTGTTTTTT,CSARPGSSTNEKLFF
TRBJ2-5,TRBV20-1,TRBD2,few,TGCAGTGCTCCTGGGACTAGCAGAAAGACCCAGTACTTC,CSAPGTSRKTQYF
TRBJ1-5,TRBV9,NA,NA,TGTGCCAGCAGCGGACAGGCGGATCAGCCCCAGCATTTT,CASSGQADQPQHF
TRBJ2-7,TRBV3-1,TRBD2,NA,TGTGCCAGCAGCCCCCTTCGACTAGCGGGCACCTACGAGCAGTACTTC,CASSPLRLAGTYEQYF
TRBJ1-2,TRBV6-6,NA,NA,TGTGCCAGCAGTTACTCGACTGGGGGATATGGCTACACCTTC,CASSYSTGGYGYTF
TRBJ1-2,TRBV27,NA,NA,TGTGCCAGCAGTCCCCAGGGGCAGTATGGCTACACCTTC,CASSPQGQYGYTF
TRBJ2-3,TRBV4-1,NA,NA,TGCGCCAGCAGCCAATCATCAGCCCGCACAGATACGCAGTATTTT,CASSQSSARTDTQYF
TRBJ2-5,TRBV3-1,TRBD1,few,TGTGCCAGCAGCCAACAACCGTGGGACAGTGAGGAGGCCCAGTACTTC,CASSQQPWDSEEAQYF
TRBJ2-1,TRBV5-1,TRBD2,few,TGCGCCAGCAGCTTGGAACTAGCGCCCCGAGACTGGGGCAATGAGCAGTTCTTC,CASSLELAPRDWGNEQFF
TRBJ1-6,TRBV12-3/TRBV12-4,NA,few,TGTGCCAGCAGTTTCAGGGAAGGGAATTCACCCCTCCACTTT,CASSFREGNSPLHF
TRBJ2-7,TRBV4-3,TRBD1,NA,TGCGCCAGCAGCCAGTGGGACAGCTACGAGCAGTACTTC,CASSQWDSYEQYF
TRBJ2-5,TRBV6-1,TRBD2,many,TGTGCCACCAGCGAACTAGCGGGGGCTCAAGAGACCCAGTACTTC,CATSELAGAQETQYF
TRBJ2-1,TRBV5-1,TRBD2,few,TGCGCCAGCGGGACTAGCGGGGGGAGGTCCTACAATGAGCAGTTCTTC,CASGTSGGRSYNEQFF
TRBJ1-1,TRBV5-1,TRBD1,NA,TGCGCCAGCAGCCTAACAGGGGTTGGCACTGAAGCTTTCTTT,CASSLTGVGTEAFF
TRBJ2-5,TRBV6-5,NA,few,TGTGCCAGCAGTTACTCCCCCCGGGCAGAGACCCAGTACTTC,CASSYSPRAETQYF
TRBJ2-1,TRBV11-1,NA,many,TGTGCCAGCAGCCCACGGAGGGGCCACAATGAGCAGTTCTTC,CASSPRRGHNEQFF
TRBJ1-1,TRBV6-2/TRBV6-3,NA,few,TGTGCCAGCAGTTACTCAGGTGAAGCTCTCTTT,CASSYSGEALF
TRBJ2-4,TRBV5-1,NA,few,TGCGCCAGCAGCTTGTATGAGCGAGGGGACATTCAGTACTTC,CASSLYERGDIQYF
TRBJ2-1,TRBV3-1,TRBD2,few,TGTGCCAGCAGCCTAGGACTAGCGGGAGGGCCGGGCTCCTACAATGAGCAGTTCTTC,CASSLGLAGGPGSYNEQFF
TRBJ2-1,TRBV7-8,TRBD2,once,TGTGCCAGCAGCGCCCGGACTAGCGGACGGGGTAGGAATGAGCAGTTCTTC,CASSARTSGRGRNEQFF
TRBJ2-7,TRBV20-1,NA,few,TGCAGTGCCATATCTATCCGGGGAAGGAACGAGCAGTACTTC,CSAISIRGRNEQYF
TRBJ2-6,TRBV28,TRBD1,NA,TGTGCCAGCAGTTTACACGGACAGGGGGCGGGTGGGGCCAACGTCCTGACTTTC,CASSLHGQGAGGANVLTF
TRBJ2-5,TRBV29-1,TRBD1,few,TGCAGCGTTGACAGGGGGCCTAGGGAGACCCAGTACTTC,CSVDRGPRETQYF
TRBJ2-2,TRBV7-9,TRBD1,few,TGTGCCAGCATCAAACAGGGGGCGCTGGGCACCGGGGAGCTGTTTTTT,CASIKQGALGTGELFF
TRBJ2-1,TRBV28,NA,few,TGTGCCACTACCGAAGGGTTTGAGCAGTTCTTC,CATTEGFEQFF
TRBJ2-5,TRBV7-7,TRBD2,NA,TGTGCTAGCAGCCATGGGGGGGGTAATGAGCAGCTCTTC,CASSHGGGNEQLF
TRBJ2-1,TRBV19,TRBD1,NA,TGTGCCAGTACAAACCCAGGGGGCAGTAATGAGCAGTTCTTC,CASTNPGGSNEQFF
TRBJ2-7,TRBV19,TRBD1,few,TGTGCCAGTAGTAAGGGACAGGGGGCATCCTACGAGCAGTACTTC,CASSKGQGASYEQYF
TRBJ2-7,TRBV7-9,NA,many,TGTGCCAGCAGCTCCCAAGTCTCCTACGAGCAGTACTTC,CASSSQVSYEQYF
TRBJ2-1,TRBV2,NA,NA,TGTGCCAGCAGCGAGATGATAAAGGGTGAGACCTACAATGAGCAGTTCTTC,CASSEMIKGETYNEQFF
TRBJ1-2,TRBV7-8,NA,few,TGTGCCAGCAGCTTAGGACAGGTCTATGGCTACACCTTC,CASSLGQVYGYTF
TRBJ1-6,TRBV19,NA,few,TGTGCCAGTAGTCTTACTGGACAGATCTATAATTCACCCCTCCACTTT,CASSLTGQIYNSPLHF
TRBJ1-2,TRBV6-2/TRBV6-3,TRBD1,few,TGTGCCAGCTACGACAGGGCGAACTTCTATGGCTACACCTTC,CASYDRANFYGYTF
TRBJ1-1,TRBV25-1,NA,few,TGTGCCAGCAGTGAGAGCACTGAAGCTTTCTTT,CASSESTEAFF
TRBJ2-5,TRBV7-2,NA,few,TGTGCCAGCAGCTTAGTGCCCGTTGGCGCGGGTCAAGAGACCCAGTACTTC,CASSLVPVGAGQETQYF
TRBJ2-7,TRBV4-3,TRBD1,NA,TGCGCCAGCAGCACGGACAGGTATAGCTCCTACGAGCAGTACTTC,CASSTDRYSSYEQYF
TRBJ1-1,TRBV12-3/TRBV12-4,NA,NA,TGTGCCAGCAGTTTTAAACGCCGGAACACTGAAGCTTTCTTT,CASSFKRRNTEAFF
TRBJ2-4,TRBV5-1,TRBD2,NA,TGCGCCAGCAGCCCGGCGTCGGGACTAGCGGGGGGTAGTTACATTCAGTACTTC,CASSPASGLAGGSYIQYF
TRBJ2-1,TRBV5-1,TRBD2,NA,TGCGCCAGCAGCCCGGGGACTAGCGGGGGACAGGAGCAGTTCTTC,CASSPGTSGGQEQFF
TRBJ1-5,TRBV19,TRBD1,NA,TGTGCCAGTAGTTTCGGACAGGCCCAGGGGGCCCAGCATTTT,CASSFGQAQGAQHF
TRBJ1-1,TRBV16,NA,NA,TGTGCCAGCAGCCAATCGGGGGGGCCCACCGAAGCTTTCTTT,CASSQSGGPTEAFF
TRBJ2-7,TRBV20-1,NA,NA,TGCAGTGCTAGCCCCAGGCCCCTCGAGCAGTACTTC,CSASPRPLEQYF